Listed below are T cell receptor beta chains from one sample, sequenced in a study of CD8+CD57+ T cells in acquired aplastic anemia. TCRdb recomputed calls from the reads with MiXCR, one row per CDR3 protein. The repertoire consists of 75,000 to 80,000 distinct CDR3 sequences, with roughly 72% occurring once and the leading ten covering about four fifths. Sequencing used sorted CD4+, CD8+, or CD8+CD57+ T cells (not recorded which) from PBMCs. All receptors derive from a human donor with aplastic anemia. Both conserved end residues are part of each CDR3. A D gene is named only where the DNA matches it firmly. Expanded clones are given a class, and other clones once, few, many or no size at all.

NA	few	TRBV6-1	TRBJ2-6	14	TGTGCCAGCAGGGACAACTCTGGGGCCAACGTCCTGACTTTC	CASRDNSGANVLTF
NA	once	TRBV2	TRBJ1-1	14	TGTGCCAGCAGAGGCCCTCCGTCGAACACTGAAGCTTTCTTT	CASRGPPSNTEAFF
NA	NA	TRBV7-9	TRBJ1-6	13	TGTGCCAGCAGACTCAGGCCGGATTCACCCCTCCACTTT	CASRLRPDSPLHF
NA	NA	TRBV19	TRBJ1-6	13	TGTGCCAGTAGAGGGAATGGGAATTCACCCCTCCACTTT	CASRGNGNSPLHF
NA	NA	TRBV7-3	TRBJ1-1	15	TGTGCCAGCAGCTTAACTTATGGACTCAACACTGAAGCTTTCTTT	CASSLTYGLNTEAFF
TRBD2	NA	TRBV19	TRBJ2-1	15	TGTGCCTCGACCCGTACTAGCGGGAGCTGGAATGAGCAGTTCTTC	CASTRTSGSWNEQFF
NA	few	TRBV20-1	TRBJ1-6	13	TGCAGTGCTCCCCTCAAAGAGCATTCACCCCTCCACTTT	CSAPLKEHSPLHF
TRBD2	NA	TRBV5-6	TRBJ2-1	15	TGTGCCAGCAGCTTGGACGGGAGGGCTGGCAATGAGCAGTTCTTC	CASSLDGRAGNEQFF
NA	NA	TRBV24-1	TRBJ1-2	14	TGTGCCACCAGTGACCCAGGACAAAACTATGGCTACACCTTC	CATSDPGQNYGYTF
NA	NA	TRBV20-1	TRBJ1-2	12	TGCAGTGCTAGAGACAGTCCCTATGGCTACACCTTC	CSARDSPYGYTF
TRBD2	NA	TRBV7-9	TRBJ2-7	14	TGTGCCAGCAGCGTGACTAGCGGCACCTACGAGCAGTACTTC	CASSVTSGTYEQYF
NA	many	TRBV12-3/TRBV12-4	TRBJ2-7	15	TGTGCCAGCAGTCTCCCAACCGGGGCCAAGGACGAGCAGTACTTC	CASSLPTGAKDEQYF
NA	few	TRBV7-7	TRBJ2-6	14	TGTGCTAGCAGCTTAGATTTTGGGGCCAACGTCCTGACTTTC	CASSLDFGANVLTF
NA	NA	TRBV7-6	TRBJ1-5	16	TGTGCCAGCAGCTCCGAAACAGGGTTCAGCAATCAGCCCCAGCATTTT	CASSSETGFSNQPQHF
NA	NA	TRBV19	TRBJ2-1	12	TGTGCCAGTAGTGTCCGCAGGGATGAGCAGTTCTTC	CASSVRRDEQFF
TRBD2	NA	TRBV27	TRBJ2-3	15	TGTGCCAGCAGTCCGGGGGGTAGGTACACAGATACGCAGTATTTT	CASSPGGRYTDTQYF
NA	few	TRBV20-1	TRBJ2-5	10	TGCAGTGCTGCCCGGGAGACCCAGTACTTC	CSAARETQYF
NA	NA	TRBV9	TRBJ2-2	15	TGTGCCAGCAGCGTAGCTACGTTCGGAACCGGGGAGCTGTTTTTT	CASSVATFGTGELFF
NA	few	TRBV10-3	TRBJ1-1	13	TGTGCCATAGGAGGACAGACCGAGGTAGAAGCTTTCTTT	CAIGGQTEVEAFF
NA	few	TRBV2	TRBJ1-3	14	TGTGCCAGCAGCAACTCAGGGGATGGAAACACCATATATTTT	CASSNSGDGNTIYF